This T cell receptor (beta chain) emerged from a study of blood T cells in healthy people across ages. Points from the study as a whole: Older age went with lower TCR beta diversity per million T cells, in a roughly linear way.

Comment on this clonotype: What it binds is not known.

For the second PCR, which ran for about 6 to 11 cycles, a sample-barcoded 5' primer and a J-beta primer mix were used. Each cDNA molecule was tagged by a template-switch adaptor with 12 random nucleotides. Via MiXCR, TCRdb re-called the 5' RACE reads, giving one row per CDR3 protein. The top ten clones hold approximately 30% of a sample with about 900,000 distinct CDR3 sequences, 62% of them seen once. Donors each provided approximately 9.6 milliliters of peripheral blood. V gave up 5 bases and J gave up 2 bases, with 13 bases separating them. The CDR3 sequence is 16 residues long. CDR1 and CDR2 from the germline V gene are SEHNR and FQNEAQ (reference sequence).

The clonotype was recovered from a man under 40 in good health. Sequencing used blood. V usage is TRBV7-9 and J usage is TRBJ2-6; D ambiguous. DNA of the CDR3: TGTGCCAGCAGCAAACTCTATGGTGCTGGGGCCAACGTCCTGACTTTC. It specifies CASSKLYGAGANVLTF.